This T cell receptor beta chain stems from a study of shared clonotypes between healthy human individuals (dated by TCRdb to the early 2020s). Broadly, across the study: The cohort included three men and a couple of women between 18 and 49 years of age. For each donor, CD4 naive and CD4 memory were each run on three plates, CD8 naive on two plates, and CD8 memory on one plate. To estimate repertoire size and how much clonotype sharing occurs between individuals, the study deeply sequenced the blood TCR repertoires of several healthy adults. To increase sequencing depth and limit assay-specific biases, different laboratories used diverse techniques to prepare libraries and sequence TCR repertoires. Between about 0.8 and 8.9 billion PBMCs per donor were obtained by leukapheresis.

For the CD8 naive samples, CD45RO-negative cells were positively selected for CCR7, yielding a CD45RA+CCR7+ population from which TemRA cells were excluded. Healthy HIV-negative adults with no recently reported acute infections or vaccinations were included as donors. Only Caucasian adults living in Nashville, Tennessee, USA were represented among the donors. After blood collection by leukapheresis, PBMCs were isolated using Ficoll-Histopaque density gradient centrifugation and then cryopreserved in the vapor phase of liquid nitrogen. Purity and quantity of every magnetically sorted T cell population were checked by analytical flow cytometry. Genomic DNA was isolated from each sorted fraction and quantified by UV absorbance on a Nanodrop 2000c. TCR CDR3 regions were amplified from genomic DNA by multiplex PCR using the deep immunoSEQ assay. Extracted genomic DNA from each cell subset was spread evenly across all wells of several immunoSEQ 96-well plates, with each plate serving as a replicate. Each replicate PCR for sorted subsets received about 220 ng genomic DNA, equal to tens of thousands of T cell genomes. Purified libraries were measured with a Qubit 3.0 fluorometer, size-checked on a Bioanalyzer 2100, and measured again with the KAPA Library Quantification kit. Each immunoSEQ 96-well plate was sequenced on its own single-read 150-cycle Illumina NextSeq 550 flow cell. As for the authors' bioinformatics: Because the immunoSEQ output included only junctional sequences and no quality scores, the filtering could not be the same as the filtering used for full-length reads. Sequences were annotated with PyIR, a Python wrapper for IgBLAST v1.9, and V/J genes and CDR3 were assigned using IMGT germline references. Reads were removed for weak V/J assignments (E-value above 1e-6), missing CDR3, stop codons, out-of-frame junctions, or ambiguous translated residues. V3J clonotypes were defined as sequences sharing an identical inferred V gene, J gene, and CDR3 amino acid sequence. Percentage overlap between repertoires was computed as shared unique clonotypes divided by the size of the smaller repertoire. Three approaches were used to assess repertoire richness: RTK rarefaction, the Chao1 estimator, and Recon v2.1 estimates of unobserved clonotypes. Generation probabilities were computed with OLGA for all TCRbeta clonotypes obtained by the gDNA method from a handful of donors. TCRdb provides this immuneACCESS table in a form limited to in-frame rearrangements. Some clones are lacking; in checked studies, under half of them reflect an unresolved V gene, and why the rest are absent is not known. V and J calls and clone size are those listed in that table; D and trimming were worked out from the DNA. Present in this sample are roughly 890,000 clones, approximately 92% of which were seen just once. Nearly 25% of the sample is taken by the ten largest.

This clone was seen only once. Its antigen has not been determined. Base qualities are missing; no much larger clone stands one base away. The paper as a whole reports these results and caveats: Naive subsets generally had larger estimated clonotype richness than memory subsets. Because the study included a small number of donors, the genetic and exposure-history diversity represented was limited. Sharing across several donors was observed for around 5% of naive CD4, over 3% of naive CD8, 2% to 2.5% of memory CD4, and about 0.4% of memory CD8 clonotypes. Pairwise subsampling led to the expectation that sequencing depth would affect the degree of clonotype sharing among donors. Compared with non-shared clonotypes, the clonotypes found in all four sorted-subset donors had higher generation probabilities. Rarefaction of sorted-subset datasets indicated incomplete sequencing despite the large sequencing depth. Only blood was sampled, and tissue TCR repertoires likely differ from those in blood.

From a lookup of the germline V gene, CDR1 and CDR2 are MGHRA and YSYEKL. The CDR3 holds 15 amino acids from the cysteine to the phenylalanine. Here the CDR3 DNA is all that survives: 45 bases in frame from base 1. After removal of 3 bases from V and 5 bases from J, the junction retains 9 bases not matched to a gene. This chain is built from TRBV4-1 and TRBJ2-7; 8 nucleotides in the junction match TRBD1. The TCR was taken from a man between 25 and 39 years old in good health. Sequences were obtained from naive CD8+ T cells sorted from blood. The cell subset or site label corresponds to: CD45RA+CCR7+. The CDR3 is CASSHLPTGVHEQYF. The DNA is TGCGCCAGCAGCCACCTCCCGACAGGGGTCCACGAGCAGTACTTC.